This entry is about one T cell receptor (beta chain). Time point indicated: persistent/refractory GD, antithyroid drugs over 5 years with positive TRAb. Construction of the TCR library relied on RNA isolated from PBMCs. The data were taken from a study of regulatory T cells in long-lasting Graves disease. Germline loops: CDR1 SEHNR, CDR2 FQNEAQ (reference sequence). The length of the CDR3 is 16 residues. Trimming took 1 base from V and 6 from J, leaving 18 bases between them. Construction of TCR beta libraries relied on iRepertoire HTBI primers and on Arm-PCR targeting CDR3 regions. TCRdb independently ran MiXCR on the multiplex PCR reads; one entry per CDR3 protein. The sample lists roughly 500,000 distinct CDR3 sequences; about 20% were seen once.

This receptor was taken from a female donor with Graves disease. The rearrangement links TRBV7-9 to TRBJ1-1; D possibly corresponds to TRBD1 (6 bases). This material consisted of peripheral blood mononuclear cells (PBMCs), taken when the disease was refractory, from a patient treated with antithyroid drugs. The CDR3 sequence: CASSLGPGVAAPEAFF. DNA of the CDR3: TGTGCCAGCAGCTTAGGGCCAGGGGTGGCCGCGCCTGAAGCTTTCTTT.